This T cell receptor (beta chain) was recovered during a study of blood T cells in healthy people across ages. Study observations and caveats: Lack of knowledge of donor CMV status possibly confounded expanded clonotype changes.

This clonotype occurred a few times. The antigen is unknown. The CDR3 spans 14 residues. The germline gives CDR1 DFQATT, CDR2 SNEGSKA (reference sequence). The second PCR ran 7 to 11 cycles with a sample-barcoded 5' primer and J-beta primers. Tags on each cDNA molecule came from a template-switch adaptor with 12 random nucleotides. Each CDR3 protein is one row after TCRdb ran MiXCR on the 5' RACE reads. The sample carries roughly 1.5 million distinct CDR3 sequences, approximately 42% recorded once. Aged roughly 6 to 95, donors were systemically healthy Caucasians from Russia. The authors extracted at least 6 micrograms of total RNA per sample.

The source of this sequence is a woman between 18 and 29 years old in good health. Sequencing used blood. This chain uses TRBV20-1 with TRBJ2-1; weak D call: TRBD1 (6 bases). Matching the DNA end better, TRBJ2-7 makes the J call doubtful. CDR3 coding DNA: TGCAGTGCTAGAGTCAGGGGCTCCTACAATGAGCAGTACTTC. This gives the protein CSARVRGSYNEQYF.